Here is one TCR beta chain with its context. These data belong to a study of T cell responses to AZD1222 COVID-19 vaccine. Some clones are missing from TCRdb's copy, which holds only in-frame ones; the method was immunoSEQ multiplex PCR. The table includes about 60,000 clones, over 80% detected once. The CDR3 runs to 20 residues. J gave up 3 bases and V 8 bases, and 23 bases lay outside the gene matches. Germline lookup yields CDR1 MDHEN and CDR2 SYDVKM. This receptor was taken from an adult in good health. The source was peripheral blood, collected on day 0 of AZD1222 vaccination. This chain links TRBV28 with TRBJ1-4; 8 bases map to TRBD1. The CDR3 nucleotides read TGTGCCAGCCAAACCGGTTATAAGGTCACAGGGGGGTGGGCTAATGAAAAACTGTTTTTT. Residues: CASQTGYKVTGGWANEKLFF.